One sample yielded the 24 T cell receptor beta chains listed below, sequenced in a study of T cells in Graves' hyperthyroidism and ophthalmopathy (dated by TCRdb to between 2018 and 2020). Library prep was done by multiplex PCR. The instrument was an Illumina HiSeq 2000. Amplification of TCR beta CDR3 regions was carried out from RNA transcripts. The TCR CDR3 was subjected to a first round of RT-PCR using the HTBI primer set and the Qiagen OneStep RT-PCR kit. Using fastp at Q25 and MiXCR, TCRdb reprocessed the public reads and kept productive beta chains. Entries are consolidated by CDR3 protein sequence, retaining the most common genes and DNA. The sample data list 490,000 or so distinct CDR3 sequences, and 20% to 25% of these were observed just once. The ten biggest clones cover 49% of the sample. Sequences were obtained from blood. These receptors originate from a woman between 65 and 79 years old with Graves' ophthalmopathy.

The chain recombines TRBV5-1 with TRBJ2-2; a weak D match, TRBD1 (5 bases). From germline, CDR1 is SGHRS and CDR2 YFSETQ. With 1 base removed from V and 4 bases from J, the gap between germline ends came to 11 bases. The CDR3 consists of 15 residues. The CDR3 region has the DNA TGCGCCAGCAGCTTGCGGCAGGGAATCACCGGGGAGCTGTTTTTT. Its protein product is CASSLRQGITGELFF. The full variable domain, completed using reference TRBV5-1 and TRBJ2-2, is KAGVTQTPRYLIKTRGQQVTLSCSPISGHRSVSWYQQTPGQGLQFLFEYFSETQRNKGNFPGRFSGRQFSNSRSEMNVSTLELGDSALYLCASSLRQGITGELFFGEGSRLTVL.

The J gene is TRBJ2-1, the V gene TRBV24-1, with D perhaps matching TRBD2 (5 bases). CDR3 length equals 14 residues. Deletions cut 4 bases from V and 5 bases from J, with 11 bases between. In germline, CDR1 is KGHDR, CDR2 SFDVKD. CDR3 nucleotide sequence: TGTGCCACCAGTGAGAGCGGAGCCCACAATGAGCAGTTCTTC. It specifies CATSESGAHNEQFF.

This clonotype was recorded a few times. J is TRBJ2-1 and V is TRBV6-2 or TRBV6-3, with D perhaps TRBD2 (5 bases). This CDR3 has 14 residues. Germline V gives CDR1 MNHEY, CDR2 SVGEGT. Trimming stripped 0 bases from V and 5 bases from J, with 8 bases between. CDR3 residues: CASSYSRGNNEQFF. The CDR3 region has the DNA TGTGCCAGCAGTTACTCGAGAGGGAACAATGAGCAGTTCTTC.

The chain employs TRBV6-1 and TRBJ2-4; 7 bases agree with TRBD1. After removal of 6 bases from V and 1 base from J, the junction contained 6 bases not matched to a gene. There are 15 residues in the CDR3. Per the germline V gene, CDR1 is MNHNS and CDR2 is SASEGT. The CDR3: CASRTGNSAKNIQYF. The CDR3, as DNA: TGTGCCAGCAGGACAGGGAATTCGGCCAAAAACATTCAGTACTTC.

V is TRBV6-1 and J is TRBJ1-5; D may be TRBD1 (5 bases). This CDR3 has 14 amino acids. CDR1 and CDR2 (germline): MNHNS, SASEGT. Trimming left V 8 bases short and J 5 bases short, with 16 bases between. In DNA, the CDR3 is TGTGCCAGCTTTTCCGGGGGGTTGCATCAGCCCCAGCATTTT. It is translated as CASFSGGLHQPQHF.

The genes are TRBV19 and TRBJ1-5, with D perhaps matching TRBD1 (6 bases). Germline CDR1 LNHDA, CDR2 SQIVND (reference sequence). The ends were cut back, 1 base at V and 7 bases at J, with 14 bases in the middle. The CDR3 loop spans 15 amino acids. This CDR3 is CASSIAHRVGQPQHF. CDR3 sequence (DNA): TGTGCCAGTAGTATAGCCCACAGGGTAGGGCAGCCCCAGCATTTT. Filled out from reference TRBV19 and TRBJ1-5, the complete variable domain reads DGGITQSPKYLFRKEGQNVTLSCEQNLNHDAMYWYRQDPGQGLRLIYYSQIVNDFQKGDIAEGYSVSREKKESFPLTVTSAQKNPTAFYLCASSIAHRVGQPQHFGDGTRLSIL.

This clonotype was recorded many times. The rearrangement links TRBV28 to TRBJ2-7; D is unclear. Germline V gives CDR1 MDHEN, CDR2 SYDVKM. The CDR3 contains 12 residues. The germline V and J ends were trimmed by 2 bases and 6 bases, with 8 bases remaining between them. The CDR3, as DNA: TGTGCCAGCAGTTTAACATTTGGCGAGCAGTACTTC. Encoded protein: CASSLTFGEQYF.

The V call is TRBV19, the J call TRBJ2-1, with D perhaps matching TRBD2 (6 bases). CDR1 and CDR2 from the germline V gene are LNHDA and SQIVND (reference sequence). The CDR3 length is 15 residues. Between the trimmed V and J ends, which lost 7 bases and 5 bases, there was a span of 18 bases. CDR3 in amino acids: CASISLGGAHNEQFF. Here the CDR3 DNA reads TGTGCCAGTATCTCTCTAGGAGGGGCTCACAATGAGCAGTTCTTC.

The chain combines TRBV19 with TRBJ2-3; D is ambiguous. This CDR3 is built from 14 residues. CDR1 and CDR2 (germline): LNHDA, SQIVND (reference sequence). V lost 6 bases and J lost 6, with 16 bases in between. CDR3 nucleotide sequence: TGTGCCAGTAGCCTCCCCTTCGTAAGTGATACGCAGTATTTT. It is translated as CASSLPFVSDTQYF.

Concerning this clonotype itself: Possible read error: a much larger clone is one base away. The rearrangement uses TRBV12-3 or TRBV12-4 and TRBJ1-1, with TRBD1 identical over 7 bases. V gave up 6 bases and J gave up 0 bases; unmatched junction bases: 7. The CDR3 totals 15 residues. The CDR3 sequence is CASRSTGRMNTEAFF. CDR3 nucleotide sequence: TGTGCCAGCAGATCGACAGGGCGTATGAACACTGAAGCTTTCTTT.

This clonotype was detected many times. The genes are TRBV28 and TRBJ2-1; a weak D match, TRBD1 (6 bases). The CDR3 sequence is 13 residues long. Germline V CDR1 and CDR2: MDHEN, SYDVKM. Trimming pared 6 bases from V and 4 bases from J, leaving 10 bases between. In DNA form, the CDR3 reads TGTGCCAGCAGGGACAGACTTTACAATGAGCAGTTCTTC. Protein product: CASRDRLYNEQFF.

This clonotype was found a few times. The genes are TRBV29-1 and TRBJ2-5, with a tentative D call TRBD1 (5 bases). CDR1 is SQVTM and CDR2 is ANQGSEA in the germline V gene. The germline V and J ends were trimmed by 7 bases and 12 bases, with 18 bases remaining between them. The CDR3 has 11 amino acids. CDR3 protein: CSAYSGLRKYF. Here the CDR3 DNA reads TGCAGCGCCTATTCAGGGTTAAGGAAGTACTTC.

The chain carries TRBV4-1 and TRBJ2-1; tentatively, D is TRBD1 (5 bases). This CDR3 region has 18 residues. The V gene lost 1 base and the J gene lost 12 bases, with 28 bases spanning the gap. Germline lookup yields CDR1 MGHRA and CDR2 YSYEKL. The CDR3 reads CASSQVPDLSGFGQGQFF. CDR3 DNA: TGCGCCAGCAGCCAAGTCCCCGACTTGTCCGGATTCGGCCAGGGGCAGTTCTTC.

In regard to this clonotype: With a much larger clone just one base away, this may be a read error. J is TRBJ2-7 and V is TRBV2, with 11 bases matching TRBD1. The CDR3 covers 15 residues. In germline, CDR1 is SNHLY, CDR2 FYNNEI. J gave up 3 bases and V 0 bases, and 1 base lay outside the gene matches. In DNA, the CDR3 is TGTGCCAGCAGTGAAGCCGGGACAGGGGGCTACGAGCAGTACTTC. This gives the protein CASSEAGTGGYEQYF.

This clonotype showed up just a few times. This chain links TRBV9 with TRBJ2-2; TRBD1 matches at 8 bases. This CDR3 has 16 amino acids. Germline values: CDR1 SGDLS, CDR2 YYNGEE. V lost 2 bases to trimming and J lost 4 bases; unmatched junction nucleotides: 7. DNA of the CDR3: TGTGCCAGCAGCGTCATGACAGGGGTCACCACCGGGGAGCTGTTTTTT. It is translated as CASSVMTGVTTGELFF.

The chain employs TRBV30 and TRBJ2-3; D unresolved. The V gene's germline CDR1 is GTSNPN and CDR2 SVGIG (reference sequence). This CDR3 comprises 13 residues. The V and J ends lost 0 bases and 2 bases respectively, with 6 bases between them. Here the CDR3 DNA reads TGTGCCTGGAGTGTAGGCGCCACAGATACGCAGTATTTT. Translation gives CAWSVGATDTQYF. The variable domain in full, completed from reference TRBV30 and TRBJ2-3, reads SQTIHQWPATLVQPVGSPLSLECTVEGTSNPNLYWYRQAAGRGLQLLFYSVGIGQISSEVPQNLSASRPQDRQFILSSKKLLLSDSGFYLCAWSVGATDTQYFGPGTRLTVL.

The V call is TRBV4-3, the J call TRBJ1-1; 9 bases agree with TRBD1. CDR3 size: 15 residues. V shed 2 bases, J shed 3 bases, and the junction held 4 bases outside the gene matches. From germline, CDR1 is LGHNA and CDR2 YSLEER. Here the CDR3 reads CASSQLRTGDTEAFF. CDR3 bases: TGCGCCAGCAGCCAACTCCGGACAGGGGACACTGAAGCTTTCTTT.

The CDR3 DNA reads TGTGCCAGCAGTATCGGGACTCCCGAAGGGCAGTTCTTC. It specifies CASSIGTPEGQFF. V and J are TRBV12-3 or TRBV12-4 and TRBJ2-1; weak D call: TRBD2 (6 bases). CDR3 length: 13 amino acids. V was clipped by 5 bases and J by 12 bases, with 17 bases between them.

The rearrangement links TRBV4-1 to TRBJ2-5; 10 bases align to TRBD1. The V and J ends lost 4 bases and 5 bases, in that order; junction bases with no gene match: 7. Per the germline V gene, CDR1 is MGHRA and CDR2 is YSYEKL. This CDR3 is 15 amino acids long. For the CDR3, the DNA is TGCGCCAGCAGCCTTCAGACAGGGGGCAGGGAGACCCAGTACTTC. Protein product: CASSLQTGGRETQYF.

This chain uses TRBV5-1 with TRBJ2-2; 10 bases are shared with TRBD2. CDR3 length: 16 residues. Germline assignment: CDR1 SGHRS and CDR2 YFSETQ. The junction had 4 bases not matched to a gene; V was cut back by 4 bases and J by 1 base. CDR3 in amino acids: CASSPRLAGNTGELFF. In nucleotides, the CDR3 is TGCGCCAGCAGCCCGAGACTAGCGGGGAACACCGGGGAGCTGTTTTTT.

J is TRBJ1-2 and V is TRBV30; D is perhaps TRBD1 (6 bases). CDR3 length equals 13 residues. Germline V gene lookup returns CDR1 GTSNPN and CDR2 SVGIG (reference sequence). Trimming removed 5 bases at V and 0 bases at J, with 10 bases between. The DNA of the CDR3 is TGTGCCTGGTCGACAGGACCTAACTATGGCTACACCTTC. Its translation is CAWSTGPNYGYTF.

This clonotype has more than one count but fewer than ten. The V and J genes are TRBV18 and TRBJ2-5; possible D gene TRBD1, 6 bases. CDR3 length: 13 residues. Between the trimmed V and J ends, which lost 2 bases and 11 bases, there was a span of 15 bases. Germline V gene data show CDR1 as KGHSH and CDR2 as LQKENI. DNA of the CDR3: TGTGCCAGCTCACCAGGACAGAGCAACCATCAGTACTTC. Protein product: CASSPGQSNHQYF.

This clonotype has just a few counts. V gene TRBV15 combines with J gene TRBJ2-3; tentative D call: TRBD1 (5 bases). Germline V lookup: CDR1 LNHNV, CDR2 YYDKDF (reference sequence). Trimming pared 0 bases from V and 9 bases from J, leaving 13 bases between. This CDR3 is 14 amino acids long. CDR3: CATSRDGPPGTQYF. The CDR3 DNA follows: TGTGCCACCAGCAGAGATGGGCCCCCAGGGACGCAGTATTTT.

The table lists this clonotype with a few counts. The rearrangement uses TRBV5-1 and TRBJ1-1, with 7 bases fitting TRBD1. The CDR3 extends over 15 amino acids. Unmatched junction bases numbered 6, after V lost 0 bases and J lost 4 bases. Germline V gives CDR1 SGHRS, CDR2 YFSETQ. This CDR3 reads CASSLGGTAITEAFF. The DNA of the CDR3 is TGCGCCAGCAGCTTGGGCGGGACAGCGATCACTGAAGCTTTCTTT.